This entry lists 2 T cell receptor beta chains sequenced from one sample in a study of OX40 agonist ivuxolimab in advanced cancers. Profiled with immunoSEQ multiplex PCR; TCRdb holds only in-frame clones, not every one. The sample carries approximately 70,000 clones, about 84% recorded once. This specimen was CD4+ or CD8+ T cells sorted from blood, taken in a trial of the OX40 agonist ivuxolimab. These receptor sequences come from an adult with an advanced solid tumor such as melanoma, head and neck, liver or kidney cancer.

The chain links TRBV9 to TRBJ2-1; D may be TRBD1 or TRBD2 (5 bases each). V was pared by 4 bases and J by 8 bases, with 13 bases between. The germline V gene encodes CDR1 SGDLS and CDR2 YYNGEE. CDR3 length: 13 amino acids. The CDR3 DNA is TGTGCCAGCAGCAAGCTATTGGGGGATGAGCAGTTCTTC. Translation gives CASSKLLGDEQFF.

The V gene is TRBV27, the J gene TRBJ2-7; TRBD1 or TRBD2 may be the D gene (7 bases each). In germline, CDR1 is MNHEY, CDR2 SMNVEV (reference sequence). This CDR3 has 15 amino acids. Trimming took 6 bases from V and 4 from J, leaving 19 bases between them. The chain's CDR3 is CASSILAGGGYEQYF. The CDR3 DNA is TGTGCCAGCAGCATTTTGGCAGGGGGGGGTTACGAGCAGTACTTC.